Included here is one T cell receptor beta chain sequence, with context. Its specific antigen is unknown. Qualities for individual bases were not recorded, and no much larger clone is one base off. TCRbeta CDR3 regions were amplified from genomic DNA by means of the immunoSEQ Assay, a bias-controlled multiplex PCR. For the original study's pipeline: Within the assay, amplification of reference gene primers was used to estimate how many nucleated cells each sample contained. To quantify the absolute abundance of each unique TCRbeta CDR3 rearrangement, sequence reads were collapsed and filtered. For each sample, productive Simpson clonality was calculated as the square root of Simpson's diversity index across productive rearrangements. TCRdb re-hosts the immuneACCESS table, in-frame sequences only. Its copies lack some clones; in the studies checked, an unresolved V gene accounts for under half of them, and the cause for the rest is not known. V and J calls and clone size are as listed in that table; D and trimming were resolved from the DNA. Recorded for this sample are about 200,000 clones; under 90% of them occurred a single time. The ten largest clones capture 6% to 8.5% of the sample.

The data are from a study of blood T cell repertoires in COVID-19 (TCRdb year 2020). For the wider study: The collaborator samples originated in the United States, Italy and Spain and spanned the acute and convalescent phases of COVID-19. Where available, HLA class I and class II types were taken from metadata supplied by the sample provider and were not determined by assay-based typing. Samples were obtained from the ongoing ImmuneRACE study (first 160 participants) and from over 1,000 subjects provided by 6 global collaborators. The repertoires were released in a freely available public database intended as a resource for research on the immune response to SARS-CoV-2. Subjects who had been exposed to COVID-19, were actively infected with it, or had recovered from it provided the deeply sampled blood TCRbeta repertoires that made up the dataset. The prospective study material was composed of cDNA or gDNA derived from T cells, B-cell-depleted T cells, or PBMCs. A de-identified subject ID, COVID-19 status, age in years and sex were almost always included in the sample metadata. The full study reports these points: The quantity of clinical and demographic metadata differed by source and by participant and was supplied without curation.

Collaborating institutions collected whole blood in K2EDTA tubes following their own protocols. For TCRbeta analysis, collaborators shipped samples as frozen whole blood, isolated PBMCs, or DNA extracted from either of those sample types. Via the germline V gene (reference sequence), CDR1 is SEHNR and CDR2 FQNEAQ. V is cut back by 5 bases and J by 2 bases, with 16 bases in the junction unmatched. From its cysteine to its phenylalanine, the CDR3 spans 18 amino acids. Only the CDR3 part of the read is kept: 54 bases, read in frame from the first base. The sequence is built from TRBV7-9 and TRBJ2-3, and TRBD2 aligns with 7 junction nucleotides. The receptor was derived from a man aged 55-75 years with acute or convalescent COVID-19. Sequencing was carried out using peripheral blood. This receptor has the CDR3 CASSRTAAGRIPTDTQYF. Here is the DNA: TGTGCCAGCAGCAGAACGGCAGCGGGAAGGATCCCCACAGATACGCAGTATTTT.